These 14 T cell receptor beta chains were all obtained from the same sample, sequenced in a study of beta chain features in type 1 diabetes. Whole-study results and caveats: Moderate but significant shortening of TCRB CDR3s was recorded in all four CD4+ subsets from Type 1 diabetes patients.

Antigens of these TCRs are unknown. Reverse transcribing all isolated RNA meant expressed TCRB transcripts were sequenced. The data were produced by immunoSEQ multiplex PCR, yet TCRdb's version contains in-frame clones alone and is incomplete. The sample shows some 360,000 clones, roughly a tenth of them seen only once. The sample consisted of central memory CD4+ T cells from blood. Receptors originate from a man aged 25-45 years with type 1 diabetes.

The sample holds a few counts of this clone. This chain joins TRBV6-1 and TRBJ2-1; no definite D call. Germline V gives CDR1 MNHNS, CDR2 SASEGT. V was trimmed by 4 bases and J by 3 bases, leaving 7 bases between them. The CDR3 extends over 13 amino acids. The DNA for the CDR3 is TGTGCCAGCAGTGGTACGGGCTACAATGAGCAGTTCTTC. Protein product: CASSGTGYNEQFF.

This clone was picked up a small number of times. The V and J genes are TRBV4-2 and TRBJ2-7; TRBD2 agrees at 11 bases. The CDR3 consists of 14 residues. J was trimmed by 2 bases and V by 3 bases; bases with no gene match: 0. The germline V gene encodes CDR1 LGHNA and CDR2 YNFKEQ. This chain's CDR3 is CASSQTSGTYEQYF. In DNA, the CDR3 is TGTGCCAGCAGCCAGACTAGCGGGACCTACGAGCAGTACTTC.

This chain joins TRBV7-3 and TRBJ2-7; no reliable D call. Germline-derived CDR1 and CDR2 are SGHTA and FQGTGA. The CDR3 has 13 residues. The V and J ends lost 3 bases and 6 bases respectively, with 12 bases between them. The CDR3 protein is CASSFSPQGEQYF. CDR3 nucleotide sequence: TGTGCCAGCAGCTTTTCCCCTCAAGGCGAGCAGTACTTC.

The V call is TRBV7-2, the J call TRBJ1-5; D might be TRBD1 (5 bases). The CDR3 has 14 amino acids. Deletions cut 5 bases from V and 4 bases from J, with 12 bases between. The germline V gene encodes CDR1 SGHTA and CDR2 FQGNSA. The CDR3: CASSPQGWNQPQHF. The CDR3 bases are TGTGCCAGCAGCCCCCAGGGTTGGAATCAGCCCCAGCATTTT.

Comment on this clone: One base away lies a much larger clone, so this may be a sequencing read error. V is TRBV11-1 and J is TRBJ2-7; no reliable D call. The CDR3 consists of 12 residues. The germline CDR1 and CDR2 sequences are SGHAT and FQDESV (reference sequence). Deletions cut 1 base from V and 2 bases from J, with 3 bases between. This CDR3 is CASSLGTYEQYF. The CDR3, as DNA: TGTGCCAGCAGCTTAGGTACCTACGAGCAGTACTTC.

This clone was observed a handful of times. Its ends do not fully match the called genes, so a read error is possible. The V call is TRBV7-7, the J call TRBJ2-1, with D possibly being TRBD1 (6 bases). Germline CDR1 reads SSHAT; CDR2 reads FNYEAQ (reference sequence). This CDR3 comprises 13 residues. The chain's CDR3 is CASSQDRNNEQFF. CDR3 sequence (DNA): TGTGCTAGCAGCCAGGACAGAAACAATGAGCAGTTCTTC.

V usage is TRBV6-6 and J usage is TRBJ1-1; a weak D match, TRBD1 (6 bases). In germline, CDR1 is MNHNY, CDR2 SVGAGI (reference sequence). The CDR3 sequence is 16 residues long. V shed 8 bases and J shed 6 bases, with 25 bases lying between them. The CDR3 is CASGSTGTTLGAEAFF. CDR3 in DNA: TGTGCCAGCGGGTCCACAGGGACCACCTTGGGGGCTGAAGCTTTCTTT.

This clone was seen just once. The chain employs TRBV7-2 and TRBJ2-1; D is possibly TRBD2 (7 bases). Trimming took 3 bases from V and 5 from J, leaving 14 bases between them. The CDR3 has 15 residues. Germline V gene data show CDR1 as SGHTA and CDR2 as FQGNSA. CDR3 loop: CASSLGGGSNNEQFF. CDR3 bases: TGTGCCAGCAGCTTGGGAGGGGGGTCGAACAATGAGCAGTTCTTC. Based on the CDR3 plus reference TRBV7-2 and TRBJ2-1, the full variable domain is GAGVSQSPSNKVTEKGKDVELRCDPISGHTALYWYRQSLGQGLEFLIYFQGNSAPDKSGLPSDRFSAERTGGSVSTLTIQRTQQEDSAVYLCASSLGGGSNNEQFFGPGTRLTVL.

This clone has more than one count but fewer than ten. CDR3 bases: TGTGCCAGCAGTACAGGGACCTCCTACGAGCAGTACTTC. Encoded protein: CASSTGTSYEQYF. The genes are TRBV6-6 and TRBJ2-7, with D possibly matching TRBD1 (6 bases). V was shortened by 5 bases and J by 0 bases, with 8 bases between the two germline ends. The V gene's germline CDR1 is MNHNY and CDR2 SVGAGI (reference sequence). This CDR3 has 13 amino acids.

This chain uses TRBV5-6 with TRBJ2-3; D might be TRBD1 (6 bases). Germline CDR1 and CDR2: SGHDT and YYEEEE. The CDR3 is made up of 14 amino acids. The V gene lost 4 bases and the J gene lost 5 bases, with 14 bases spanning the gap. The DNA for the CDR3 is TGTGCCAGCAGCAGAAGACAAGGGGGAGATACGCAGTATTTT. Protein sequence: CASSRRQGGDTQYF.

This chain links TRBV6-5 with TRBJ2-1; the D gene is possibly TRBD2 (6 bases). This CDR3 region has 15 residues. Germline-derived CDR1 and CDR2 are MNHEY and SVGAGI. Trimming left V 7 bases short and J 5 bases short, with 18 bases between. The CDR3 sequence is CASTRQTSDHNEQFF. Here the CDR3 DNA reads TGTGCCAGCACCCGTCAGACTAGTGACCACAATGAGCAGTTCTTC.

This clone appeared a few times. The genes are TRBV7-9 and TRBJ1-3, with D unresolved. Germline V lookup: CDR1 SEHNR, CDR2 FQNEAQ (reference sequence). Deletions cut 5 bases from V and 0 bases from J, with 14 bases between. CDR3 length equals 16 residues. The CDR3 spells CASSLKGGLSGNTIYF. CDR3 nucleotide sequence: TGTGCCAGCAGCCTTAAGGGAGGACTCTCTGGAAACACCATATATTTT. Drawing the rest from reference TRBV7-9 and TRBJ1-3, the complete variable domain is DTGVSQNPRHKITKRGQNVTFRCDPISEHNRLYWYRQTLGQGPEFLTYFQNEAQLEKSRLLSDRFSAERPKGSFSTLEIQRTEQGDSAMYLCASSLKGGLSGNTIYFGEGSWLTVV.

The chain employs TRBV4-1 and TRBJ2-7; tentatively, D is TRBD1 (7 bases). The germline V and J ends were trimmed by 3 bases and 7 bases, with 16 bases remaining between them. There are 14 residues in the CDR3. Per the germline V gene, CDR1 is MGHRA and CDR2 is YSYEKL. The CDR3 coding sequence is TGCGCCAGCAGCCATAACAGGGGCGCGGGGGAGCAGTACTTC. It specifies CASSHNRGAGEQYF.

V and J are TRBV2 and TRBJ2-3; D uncertain. Trimming removed 7 bases from V and 3 bases from J, with 14 bases in between. Germline lookup yields CDR1 SNHLY and CDR2 FYNNEI. This CDR3 is built from 14 residues. The chain's CDR3 is CASKRLVGTDTQYF. The CDR3 region has the DNA TGTGCCAGCAAAAGACTCGTAGGAACAGATACGCAGTATTTT.